The subject of this entry is one T cell receptor (beta chain). Antigen: not known. Sequencing ends 3 residues short of the CDR3 end; the germline J gene provides the rest. This entry comes from a study of T cells in women clearing cervical HPV infection. Findings and limits, study-wide: TRBV6-7 relative abundance averaged 0.11% in cases and under 0.2% in controls.

Produced via immunoSEQ multiplex PCR; TCRdb's table is partial and in-frame only. This table lists tens of thousands of clones. Trimming stripped 6 bases from V and 6 bases from J, with 14 bases between. Per the germline V gene, CDR1 is SQVTM and CDR2 is ANQGSEA. The length of the CDR3 is 12 residues. The material sequenced was blood buffy coat. The rearrangement joins TRBV29-1 to TRBJ1-2, with a tentative D call TRBD1 (5 bases). The TCR originated in a woman aged 18 to 75 with a cervical HPV16 infection that either progressed to CIN3+ or cleared (not recorded which). The CDR3 loop is CSVVQGDNGYTF. The CDR3 bases that were read are TGCAGCGTCGTCCAGGGAGATAATGGC.